The TCR beta chain under discussion was sequenced for a study of CD8+CD57+ T cells in acquired aplastic anemia (dated by TCRdb to the late 2010s). About the investigation overall: DNA extracted from sorted CD4+ and CD8+ cells had a mean of about 3.3 ug, with a range of 0.2 to 27.4 ug. A CD8+CD57+ expansion meant a frequency higher than the mean frequency seen in healthy subjects.

Comment on this clonotype: The specificity of this receptor is unknown. Base qualities are not at hand, and no much larger clone is one base apart.

The germline V gene provides CDR1 SGDLS and CDR2 YYNGEE. The CDR3 sequence holds 12 residues, the cysteine and phenylalanine included. The sequence is cut down to CDR3 DNA, 36 bases in frame from base 1. V is reduced by 0 bases and J by 6 bases, leaving a spacing of 6 bases between them. Overall study outcomes, separate from this receptor: Roughly 30 CD8+ CDR3 sequences were shared between patients and controls but appeared highly expressed in patients and within their immunodominant clones. Between patients and healthy controls, no significant difference in CD8+ Simpson's diversity was found (P=0.060).

TCR beta VDJ combination and CDR3 sequence profiling used genomic DNA as the template. TCR repertoire sequencing was run on an Illumina HiSeq 2000. In the original analysis: TRBV/TRBJ rearrangement plots, CDR3 size and DJ length profiles, and Simpson's diversity index were used to evaluate the repertoires. The immunodominant clone was defined as the most abundant DNA sequence in deep sequencing data. CDR3 amino acid sequences were screened for sharing across subjects and compared with published repertoires and the VDJdb database. TCRdb handled the public reads itself, with Q25 trimming in fastp and clone calling in MiXCR, and kept productive beta chains. When rows share a CDR3 protein, they turn into one entry using the most common DNA and genes. The V and J calls follow TCRdb's processing rather than the paper's. The sample has fewer than 85,000 distinct CDR3 sequences on record, around 70% of them singletons. About 82% of the sample comes from the top ten.

Patients chosen for sequencing had shown expansion of CD8+CD57+ cells by flow cytometry. All patients had severe acquired aplastic anemia diagnosed by International Study of Aplastic Anemia and Agranulocytosis and Camitta criteria. No therapy had been received by the patients at the time of blood sampling. In the study, sorted CD4+ and CD8+ blood T cells from patients with severe aplastic anemia and from healthy subjects underwent deep sequencing of TCR repertoires. Patients were enrolled in the USA under clinicaltrials.gov protocols 00001620, 01623167, 00001397, 00071045, 00081523 and 00961064. Ficoll-Paque density gradient centrifugation was used to isolate peripheral blood mononuclear cells. Before DNA extraction, CD4+ and CD8+ T cells were sorted by FACS or by magnetic beads.

This clonotype was obtained from a human donor with aplastic anemia. Sequenced input: sorted CD4+, CD8+, or CD8+CD57+ T cells (not recorded which) from PBMCs. This chain joins TRBV9 to TRBJ1-2, with TRBD1 as a weak D call on 5 bases. The DNA sequence is as follows: TGTGCCAGCAGCGTAGGAGGGGATGGCTACACCTTC. The encoded protein is CASSVGGDGYTF.